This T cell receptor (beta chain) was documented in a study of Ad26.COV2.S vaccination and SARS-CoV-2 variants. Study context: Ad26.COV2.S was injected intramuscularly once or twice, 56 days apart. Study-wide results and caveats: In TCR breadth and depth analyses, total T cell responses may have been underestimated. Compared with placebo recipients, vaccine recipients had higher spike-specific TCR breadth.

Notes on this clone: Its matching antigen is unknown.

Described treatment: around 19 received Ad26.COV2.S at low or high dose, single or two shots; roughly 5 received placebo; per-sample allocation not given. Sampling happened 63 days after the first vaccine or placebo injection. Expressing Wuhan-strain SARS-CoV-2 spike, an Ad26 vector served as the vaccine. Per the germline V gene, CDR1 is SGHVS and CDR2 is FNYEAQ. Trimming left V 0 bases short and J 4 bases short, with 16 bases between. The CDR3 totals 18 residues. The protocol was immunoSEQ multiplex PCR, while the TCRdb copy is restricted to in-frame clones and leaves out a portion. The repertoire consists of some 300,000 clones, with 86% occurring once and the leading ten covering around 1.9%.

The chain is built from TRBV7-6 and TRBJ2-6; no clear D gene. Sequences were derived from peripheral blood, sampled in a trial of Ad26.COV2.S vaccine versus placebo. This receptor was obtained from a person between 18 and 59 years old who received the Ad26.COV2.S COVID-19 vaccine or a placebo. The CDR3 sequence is CASSLATPVVAGANVLTF. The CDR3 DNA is TGTGCCAGCAGCTTAGCGACCCCAGTGGTCGCGGGGGCCAACGTCCTGACTTTC. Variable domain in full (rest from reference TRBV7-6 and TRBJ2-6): GAGVSQSPRYKVTKRGQDVALRCDPISGHVSLYWYRQALGQGPEFLTYFNYEAQQDKSGLPNDRFSAERPEGSISTLTIQRTEQRDSAMYRCASSLATPVVAGANVLTFGAGSRLTVL.